This T cell receptor beta chain originates from a study of Tregs in tolerant kidney transplant recipients. General study points: Validation in larger populations is needed because few patients were studied. Tregs expanded with activated donor B cells seemed most donor-specific.

On this clone: The antigen is undetermined.

The protocol was immunoSEQ multiplex PCR, while the TCRdb copy is restricted to in-frame clones and leaves out a portion. The sample lists around 74,000 clones; around 98% were seen once. Germline assignment: CDR1 LNHDA and CDR2 SQIVND (reference sequence). V lost 5 bases and J 1 base, leaving 12 bases between the germline ends. The CDR3 has 15 residues. Unstimulated regulatory T cells (CD4+CD25+CD127-), CD4+CD25- non-regulatory cells, CD4 and CD8 cells were FACS-sorted from thawed PBMCs. The rearrangement uses TRBV19 and TRBJ1-5; D call uncertain. The source was CD4+ T cells from blood, collected before the transplant. The sequence came from a human donor who received a combined kidney and bone marrow transplant. The DNA of the CDR3 is TGTGCCAGTAGTTACAGCGGTAGCAGCAATCAGCCCCAGCATTTT. Its protein is CASSYSGSSNQPQHF.